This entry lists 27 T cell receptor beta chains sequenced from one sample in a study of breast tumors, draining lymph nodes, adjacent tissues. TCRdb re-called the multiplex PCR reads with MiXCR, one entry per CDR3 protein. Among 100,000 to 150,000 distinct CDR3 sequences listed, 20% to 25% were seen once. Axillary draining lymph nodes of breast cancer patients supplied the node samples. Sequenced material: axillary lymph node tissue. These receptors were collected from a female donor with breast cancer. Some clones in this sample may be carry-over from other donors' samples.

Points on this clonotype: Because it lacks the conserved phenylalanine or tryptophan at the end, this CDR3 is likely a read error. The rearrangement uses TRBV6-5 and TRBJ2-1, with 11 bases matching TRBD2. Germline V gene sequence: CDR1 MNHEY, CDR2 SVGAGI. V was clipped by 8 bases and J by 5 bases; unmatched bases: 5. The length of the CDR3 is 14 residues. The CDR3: CASGGTSGDNEQFL. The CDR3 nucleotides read TGTGCCAGCGGGGGGACTAGCGGAGACAATGAGCAGTTCCTC.

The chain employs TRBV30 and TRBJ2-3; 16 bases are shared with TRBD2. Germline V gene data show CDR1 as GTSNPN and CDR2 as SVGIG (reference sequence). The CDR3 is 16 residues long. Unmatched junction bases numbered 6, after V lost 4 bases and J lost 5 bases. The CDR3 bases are TGTGCCTGGAAACGGGGACTAGCGGGAGGGGTAGATACGCAGTATTTT. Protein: CAWKRGLAGGVDTQYF.

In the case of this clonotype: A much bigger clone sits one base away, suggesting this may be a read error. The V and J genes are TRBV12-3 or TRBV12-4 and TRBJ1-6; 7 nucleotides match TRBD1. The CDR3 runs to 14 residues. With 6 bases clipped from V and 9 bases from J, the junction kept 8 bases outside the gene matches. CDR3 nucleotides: TGTGCCAGCAGCCCCAGCCAGGGGGGTTCACCCCTCCACTTT. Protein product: CASSPSQGGSPLHF.

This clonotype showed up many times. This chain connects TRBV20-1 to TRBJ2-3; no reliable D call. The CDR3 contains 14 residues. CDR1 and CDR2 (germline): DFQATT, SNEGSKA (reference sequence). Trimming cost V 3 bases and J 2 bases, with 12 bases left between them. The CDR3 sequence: CSARGGVATDTQYF. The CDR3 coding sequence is TGCAGTGCTAGGGGTGGGGTAGCCACAGATACGCAGTATTTT.

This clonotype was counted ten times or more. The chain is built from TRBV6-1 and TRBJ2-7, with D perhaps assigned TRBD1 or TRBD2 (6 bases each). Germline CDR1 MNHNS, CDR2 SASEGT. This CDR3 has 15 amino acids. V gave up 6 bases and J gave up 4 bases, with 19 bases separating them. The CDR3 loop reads CASSGRGKGGYEQYF. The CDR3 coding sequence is TGTGCCAGCAGCGGGAGAGGGAAAGGGGGGTACGAGCAGTACTTC.

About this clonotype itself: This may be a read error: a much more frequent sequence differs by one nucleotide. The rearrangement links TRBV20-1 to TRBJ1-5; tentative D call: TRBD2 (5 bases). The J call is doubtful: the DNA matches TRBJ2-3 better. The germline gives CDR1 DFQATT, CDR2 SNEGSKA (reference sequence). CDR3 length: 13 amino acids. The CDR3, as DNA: TGCAGTTCGGACGGGAAGGGCAATCAGCCCCAGTATTTT. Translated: CSSDGKGNQPQYF.

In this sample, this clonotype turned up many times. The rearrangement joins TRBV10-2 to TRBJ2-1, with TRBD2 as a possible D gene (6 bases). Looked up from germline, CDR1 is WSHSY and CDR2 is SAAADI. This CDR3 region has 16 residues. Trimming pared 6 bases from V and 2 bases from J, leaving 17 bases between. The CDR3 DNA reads TGCGCCAGCAGCGTGGTCGGGACTGCCCCCTACAATGAGCAGTTCTTC. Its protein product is CASSVVGTAPYNEQFF.

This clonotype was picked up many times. DNA for the CDR3: TGTGCCAGCAGCTTGGGACAGGGGCGCGAGCAGTACTTC. It specifies CASSLGQGREQYF. This chain connects TRBV5-4 to TRBJ2-7, with 8 bases matching TRBD1. V was pared by 0 bases and J by 6 bases, with 2 bases of the junction left unmatched. CDR1 is SGHNT and CDR2 is YYREEE in the germline V gene (reference sequence). There are 13 residues in the CDR3.

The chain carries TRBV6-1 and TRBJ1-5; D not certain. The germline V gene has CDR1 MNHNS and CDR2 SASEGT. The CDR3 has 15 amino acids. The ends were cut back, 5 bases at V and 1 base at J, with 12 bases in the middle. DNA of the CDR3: TGTGCCAGCAGTATCCGATCGGAAAGCAATCAGCCCCAGCATTTT. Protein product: CASSIRSESNQPQHF.

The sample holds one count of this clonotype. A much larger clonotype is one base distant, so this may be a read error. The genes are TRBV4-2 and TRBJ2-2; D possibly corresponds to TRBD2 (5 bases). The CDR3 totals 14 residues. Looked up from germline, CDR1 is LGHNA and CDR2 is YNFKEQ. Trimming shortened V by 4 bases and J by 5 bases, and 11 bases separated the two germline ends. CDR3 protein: CASSRTGETGELFF. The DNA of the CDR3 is TGTGCCAGCAGCCGCACCGGGGAGACCGGGGAGCTGTTTTTT.

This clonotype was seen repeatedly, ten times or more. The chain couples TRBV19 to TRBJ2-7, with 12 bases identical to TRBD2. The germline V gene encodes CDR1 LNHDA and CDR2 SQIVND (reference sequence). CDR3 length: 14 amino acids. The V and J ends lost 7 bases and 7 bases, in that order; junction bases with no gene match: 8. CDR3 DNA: TGTGCCAGTATGCGGGCTAGCGGGAGGGGGGAGCAGTACTTC. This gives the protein CASMRASGRGEQYF.

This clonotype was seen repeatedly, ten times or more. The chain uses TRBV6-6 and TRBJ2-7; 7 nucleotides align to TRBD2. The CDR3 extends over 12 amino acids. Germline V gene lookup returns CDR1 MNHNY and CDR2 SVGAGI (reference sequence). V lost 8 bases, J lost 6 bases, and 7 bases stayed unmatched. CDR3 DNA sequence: TGTGCCAGCGGGAGGGAGGGTCGCGAGCAGTACTTC. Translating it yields CASGREGREQYF.

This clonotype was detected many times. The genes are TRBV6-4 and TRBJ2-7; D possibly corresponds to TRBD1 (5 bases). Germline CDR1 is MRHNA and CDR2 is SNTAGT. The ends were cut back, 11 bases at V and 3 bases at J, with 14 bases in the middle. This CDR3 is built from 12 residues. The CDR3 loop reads CALRPRVYEQYF. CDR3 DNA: TGTGCCTTACGCCCCAGGGTCTACGAGCAGTACTTC.

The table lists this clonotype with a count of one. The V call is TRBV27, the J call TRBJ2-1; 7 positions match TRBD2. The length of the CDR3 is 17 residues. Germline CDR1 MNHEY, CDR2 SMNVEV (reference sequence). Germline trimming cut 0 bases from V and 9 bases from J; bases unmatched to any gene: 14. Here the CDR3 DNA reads TGTGCCAGCAGTTTATCGGGACGGGGCGGGAGACTCAGTGAGCAGTTCTTC. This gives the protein CASSLSGRGGRLSEQFF.

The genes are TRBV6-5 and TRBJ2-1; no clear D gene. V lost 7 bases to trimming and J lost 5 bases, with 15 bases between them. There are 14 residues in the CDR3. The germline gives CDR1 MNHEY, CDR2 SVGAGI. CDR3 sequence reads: CASTVGRLHNEQFF. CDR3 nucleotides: TGTGCCAGCACAGTGGGCAGGCTGCACAATGAGCAGTTCTTC.

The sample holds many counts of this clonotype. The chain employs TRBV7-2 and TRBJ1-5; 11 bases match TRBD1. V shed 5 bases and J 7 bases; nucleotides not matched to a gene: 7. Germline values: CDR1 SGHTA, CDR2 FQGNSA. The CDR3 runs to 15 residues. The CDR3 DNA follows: TGTGCCAGCAGCAGGACAGGGGGCCTGAACCAGCCCCAGCATTTT. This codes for CASSRTGGLNQPQHF.

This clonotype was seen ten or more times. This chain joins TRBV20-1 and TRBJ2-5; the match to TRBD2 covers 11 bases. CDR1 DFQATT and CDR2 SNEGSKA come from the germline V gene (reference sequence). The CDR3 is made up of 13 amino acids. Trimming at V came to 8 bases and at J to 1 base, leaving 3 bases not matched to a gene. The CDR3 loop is CSLGLAGQETQYF. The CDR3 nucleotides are TGCAGTCTCGGACTAGCGGGCCAAGAGACCCAGTACTTC.

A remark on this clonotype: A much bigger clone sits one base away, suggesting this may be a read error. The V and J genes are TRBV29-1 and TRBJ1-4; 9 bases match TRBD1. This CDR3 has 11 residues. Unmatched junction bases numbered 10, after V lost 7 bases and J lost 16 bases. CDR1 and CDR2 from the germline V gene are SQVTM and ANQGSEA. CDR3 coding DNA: TGCAGCGCTACGGACAGGGGAGCACCGTTTTTT. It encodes CSATDRGAPFF.

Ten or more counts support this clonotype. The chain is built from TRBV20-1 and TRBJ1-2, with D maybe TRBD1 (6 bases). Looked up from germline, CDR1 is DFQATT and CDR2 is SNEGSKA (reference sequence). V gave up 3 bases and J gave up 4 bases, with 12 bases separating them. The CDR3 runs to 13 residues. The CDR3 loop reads CSASGGRSYGYTF. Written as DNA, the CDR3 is TGCAGTGCTAGCGGGGGGCGCAGCTATGGCTACACCTTC.

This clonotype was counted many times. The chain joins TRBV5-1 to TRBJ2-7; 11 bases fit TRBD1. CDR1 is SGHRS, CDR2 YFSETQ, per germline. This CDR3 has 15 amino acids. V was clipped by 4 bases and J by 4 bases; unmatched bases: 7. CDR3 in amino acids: CASSRGTGGSYEQYF. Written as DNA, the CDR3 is TGCGCCAGCAGCCGGGGGACAGGGGGTAGTTACGAGCAGTACTTC.

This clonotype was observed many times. DNA for the CDR3: TGTGCCAGCAGTGAAGGGGCCGGAGGCCAAAAGCAGTTCTTC. Its protein product is CASSEGAGGQKQFF. The chain links TRBV6-1 to TRBJ2-1, with a possible D match to TRBD2 (5 bases). The CDR3 covers 14 residues. CDR1 is MNHNS and CDR2 is SASEGT in the germline V gene. Trimming left V 1 base short and J 11 bases short, with 15 bases between.

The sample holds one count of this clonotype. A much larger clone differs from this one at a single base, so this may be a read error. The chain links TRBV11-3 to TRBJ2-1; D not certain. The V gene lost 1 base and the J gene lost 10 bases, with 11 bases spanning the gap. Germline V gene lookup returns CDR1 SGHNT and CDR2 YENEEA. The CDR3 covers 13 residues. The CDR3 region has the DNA TGTGCCAGCAGCTTAGGGGTGGAAGGAGAGCAGTTCTTC. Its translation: CASSLGVEGEQFF.

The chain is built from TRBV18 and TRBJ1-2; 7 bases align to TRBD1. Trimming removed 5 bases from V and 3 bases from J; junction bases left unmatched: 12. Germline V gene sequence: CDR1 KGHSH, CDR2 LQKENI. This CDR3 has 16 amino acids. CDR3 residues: CASSLQVTGTYYGYTF. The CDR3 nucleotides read TGTGCCAGCTCATTACAAGTGACAGGGACCTACTATGGCTACACCTTC. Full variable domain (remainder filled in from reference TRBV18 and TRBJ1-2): NAGVMQNPRHLVRRRGQEARLRCSPMKGHSHVYWYRQLPEEGLKFMVYLQKENIIDESGMPKERFSAEFPKEGPSILRIQQVVRGDSAAYFCASSLQVTGTYYGYTFGSGTRLTVV.

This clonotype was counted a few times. CDR3 region: CASSATNIQYF. The CDR3 coding sequence is TGTGCCAGCAGTGCCACGAACATTCAGTACTTC. J is TRBJ2-4 and V is TRBV2; D is uncertain. The CDR3 covers 11 residues. From germline, CDR1 is SNHLY and CDR2 FYNNEI. Trimming took off 4 bases at V and 7 bases at J, with 5 bases between the two ends.

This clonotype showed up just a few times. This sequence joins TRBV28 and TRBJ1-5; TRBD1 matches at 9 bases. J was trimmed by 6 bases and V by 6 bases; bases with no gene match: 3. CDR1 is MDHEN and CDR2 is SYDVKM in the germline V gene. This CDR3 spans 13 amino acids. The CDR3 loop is CASRATGGQPQHF. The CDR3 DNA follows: TGTGCCAGCAGAGCGACAGGGGGTCAGCCCCAGCATTTT.

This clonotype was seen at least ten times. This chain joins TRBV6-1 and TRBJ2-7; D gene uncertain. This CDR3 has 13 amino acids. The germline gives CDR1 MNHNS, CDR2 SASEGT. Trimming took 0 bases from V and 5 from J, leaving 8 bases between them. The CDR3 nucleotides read TGTGCCAGCAGTGAAGCCACAGTTCACGAGCAGTACTTC. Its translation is CASSEATVHEQYF.

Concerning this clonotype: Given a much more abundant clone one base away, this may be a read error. The CDR3 coding sequence is TGTGCCAGCAGCGTAGGACAGAAGAATGAGCAGCTCTTC. It yields the protein CASSVGQKNEQLF. This chain connects TRBV9 to TRBJ2-1, with D possibly matching TRBD1 (5 bases). The CDR3 sequence is 13 residues long. CDR1 and CDR2 (germline): SGDLS, YYNGEE.